This T cell receptor beta chain appears in the sequencing data of a study of T cells in Graves' hyperthyroidism and ophthalmopathy. This CDR3 region has 15 residues. Germline-derived CDR1 and CDR2 are LNHDA and SQIVND (reference sequence). Trimming stripped 5 bases from V and 2 bases from J, with 16 bases between. This clonotype was counted only a few times. Using RNA transcripts as the source, TCR beta CDR3 regions were amplified. The HTBI primer set was used in a first-round RT-PCR of the TCR CDR3. TCRdb re-derived calls from the multiplex PCR reads in MiXCR, one entry per CDR3 protein. The table has 500,000 to 750,000 distinct CDR3 sequences, 15% to 19% seen once; the top ten hold roughly 7.3%.

This receptor was identified in a woman aged 25 to 45 with Graves' hyperthyroidism. The sample comprised blood. V is TRBV19 and J is TRBJ2-7; D perhaps matches TRBD2 (6 bases). CDR3 bases: TGTGCCAGTAGTCCCCGGGACTCAAAGGCCTACGAGCAGTACTTC. Translated: CASSPRDSKAYEQYF.